These 10 T cell receptor beta chains originate from one sample sequenced in a study of Ad26.COV2.S vaccination and SARS-CoV-2 variants. The data were produced by immunoSEQ multiplex PCR, yet TCRdb's version contains in-frame clones alone and is incomplete. The data hold hundreds of thousands of clones, with roughly 90% observed a single time. Treatment here: roughly 20 received Ad26.COV2.S at low or high dose, single or two shots; 5 received placebo; per-sample allocation not given. The investigators took samples on day 63 after the first vaccine or placebo injection. Sequencing was performed on peripheral blood, taken in a trial of Ad26.COV2.S vaccine versus placebo. Source of these receptors: a person between 18 and 65 years old who received the Ad26.COV2.S COVID-19 vaccine or a placebo.

This clone has just one count. The chain links TRBV4-1 to TRBJ1-6, with unresolved D. Trimming shortened V by 4 bases and J by 6 bases, and 16 bases separated the two germline ends. There are 16 residues in the CDR3. Germline values: CDR1 MGHRA, CDR2 YSYEKL. Here the CDR3 reads CASSPAARRLNSPLHF. In nucleotides, the CDR3 is TGCGCCAGCAGCCCGGCGGCCAGGCGCCTTAATTCACCCCTCCACTTT.

The chain couples TRBV11-2 to TRBJ2-5, with TRBD2 matching over 8 bases. Looked up from germline, CDR1 is SGHAT and CDR2 is FQNNGV. The CDR3 has 14 amino acids. V dropped 5 bases and J dropped 2; count of bases not matched to a gene: 4. In nucleotides, the CDR3 is TGTGCCAGCAGCCGGGGGGGCGGGCAAGAGACCCAGTACTTC. Amino acids: CASSRGGGQETQYF.

The CDR3 loop reads CATSRDRHQPQHF. For the CDR3, the DNA is TGTGCCACCAGCAGAGACAGACATCAGCCCCAGCATTTT. The chain combines TRBV15 with TRBJ1-5; D remains ambiguous. Germline CDR1 and CDR2: LNHNV and YYDKDF (reference sequence). Trimming pared 0 bases from V and 5 bases from J, leaving 5 bases between. This CDR3 is built from 13 residues.

The chain has TRBV11-2 and TRBJ2-5, with TRBD1 matching 7 bases. The CDR3 has 15 amino acids. The V segment lost 0 bases and the J segment 4 bases; nucleotides outside the gene matches: 5. The V gene's germline CDR1 is SGHAT and CDR2 FQNNGV. Written as DNA, the CDR3 is TGTGCCAGCAGCTTAGATTGGGGGACAGTAGAGACCCAGTACTTC. Protein product: CASSLDWGTVETQYF.

The genes are TRBV4-3 and TRBJ2-1; 9 nucleotides agree with TRBD1. Losses at the gene ends were 11 bases for V and 1 base for J; bases not matched to a gene: 12. This CDR3 is 16 amino acids long. Per the germline V gene, CDR1 is LGHNA and CDR2 is YSLEER. The CDR3 loop is CASKQGADFSYNEQFF. The CDR3 region has the DNA TGCGCCTCTAAACAGGGGGCGGATTTTTCCTACAATGAGCAGTTCTTC.

This chain links TRBV9 with TRBJ1-6, with 9 bases aligning to TRBD1. Germline loops: CDR1 SGDLS, CDR2 YYNGEE. The CDR3 sequence is 14 residues long. The V gene end was trimmed by 4 bases and the J gene end by 9 bases; junction bases not matched to a gene: 5. Here the CDR3 reads CASSRDRVGSPLHF. CDR3 bases: TGTGCCAGCAGCCGGGACAGGGTCGGTTCACCCCTCCACTTT.

Here the CDR3 reads CASSQESPGRKLFF. CDR3 bases: TGCGCCAGCAGCCAAGAGTCACCGGGGCGAAAACTGTTTTTT. The V and J genes are TRBV4-3 and TRBJ1-4; D might be TRBD1 (5 bases). The CDR3 sequence is 14 residues long. Trimming pared 0 bases from V and 10 bases from J, leaving 12 bases between. Germline-derived CDR1 and CDR2 are LGHNA and YSLEER.

This chain connects TRBV19 to TRBJ1-1; the match to TRBD1 covers 9 bases. Germline assignment: CDR1 LNHDA and CDR2 SQIVND (reference sequence). The CDR3 length is 15 residues. Trimming at V came to 5 bases and at J to 3 bases, leaving 7 bases not matched to a gene. The CDR3 loop is CASSPFDRGYTEAFF. The CDR3 DNA reads TGTGCCAGTAGTCCCTTCGACAGGGGGTACACTGAAGCTTTCTTT.

The chain recombines TRBV7-8 with TRBJ2-1; no reliable D call. Trimming left V 0 bases short and J 9 bases short, with 9 bases between. Germline-derived CDR1 and CDR2 are SGHVS and FQNEAQ. CDR3 length: 13 residues. CDR3 sequence reads: CASSLAGVSEQFF. The DNA of the CDR3 is TGTGCCAGCAGCTTAGCTGGGGTAAGTGAGCAGTTCTTC.

The rearrangement links TRBV28 to TRBJ2-7; D is perhaps TRBD1 (5 bases). V lost 2 bases, J lost 3 bases, and 8 bases lay in between. The CDR3 extends over 13 amino acids. Germline V gene lookup returns CDR1 MDHEN and CDR2 SYDVKM. The CDR3 loop reads CASSLGQGYEQYF. The DNA for the CDR3 is TGTGCCAGCAGTTTAGGGCAGGGCTACGAGCAGTACTTC.